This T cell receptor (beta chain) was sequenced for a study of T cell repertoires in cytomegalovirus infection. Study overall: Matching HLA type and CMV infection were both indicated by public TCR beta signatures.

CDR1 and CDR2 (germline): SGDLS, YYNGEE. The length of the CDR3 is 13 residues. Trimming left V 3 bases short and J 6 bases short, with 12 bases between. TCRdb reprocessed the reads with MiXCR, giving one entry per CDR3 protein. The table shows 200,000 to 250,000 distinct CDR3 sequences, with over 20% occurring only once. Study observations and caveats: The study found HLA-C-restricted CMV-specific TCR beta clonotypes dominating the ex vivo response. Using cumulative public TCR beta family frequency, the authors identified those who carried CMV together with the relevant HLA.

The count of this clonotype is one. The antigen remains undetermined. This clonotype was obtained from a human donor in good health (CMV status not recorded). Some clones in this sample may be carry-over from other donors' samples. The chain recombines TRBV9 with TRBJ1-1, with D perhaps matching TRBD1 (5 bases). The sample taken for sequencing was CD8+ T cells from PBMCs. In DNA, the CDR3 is TGTGCCAGCAGCGGGCAGGGAGAGGCTGAAGCTTTCTTT. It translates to CASSGQGEAEAFF.